This TCR beta chain was observed in a study of blood T cell repertoires in COVID-19. Clones were sequenced by immunoSEQ multiplex PCR, and TCRdb holds only the in-frame ones, with some missing. The sample records 380,000 or so clones, more than 70% being singletons. Looked up from germline, CDR1 is SNHLY and CDR2 is FYNNEI. The V gene lost 1 base and the J gene lost 7 bases, with 8 bases spanning the gap. This CDR3 spans 13 amino acids. The sequenced material came from peripheral blood. This clonotype was sampled from a man aged 35 to 55 with acute or convalescent COVID-19. The chain carries TRBV2 and TRBJ1-5; D is possibly TRBD1 (5 bases). The DNA for the CDR3 is TGTGCCAGCAGTGAAGAAGGGGTCCAGCCCCAGCATTTT. It is translated as CASSEEGVQPQHF. The full variable domain, its missing parts supplied by reference TRBV2 and TRBJ1-5, is EPEVTQTPSHQVTQMGQEVILRCVPISNHLYFYWYRQILGQKVEFLVSFYNNEISEKSEIFDDQFSVERPDGSNFTLKIRSTKLEDSAMYFCASSEEGVQPQHFGDGTRLSIL.